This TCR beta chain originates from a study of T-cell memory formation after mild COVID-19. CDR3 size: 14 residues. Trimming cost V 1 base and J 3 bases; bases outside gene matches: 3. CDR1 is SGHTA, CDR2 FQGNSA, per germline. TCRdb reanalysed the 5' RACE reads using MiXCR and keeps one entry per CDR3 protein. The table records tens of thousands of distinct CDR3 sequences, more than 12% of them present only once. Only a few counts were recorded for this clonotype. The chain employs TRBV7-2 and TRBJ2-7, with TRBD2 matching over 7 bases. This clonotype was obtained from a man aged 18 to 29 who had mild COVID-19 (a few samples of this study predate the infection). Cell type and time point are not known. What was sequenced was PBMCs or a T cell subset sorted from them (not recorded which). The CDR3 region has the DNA TGTGCCAGCAGCTTAGGACTAGCCATCTACGAGCAGTACTTC. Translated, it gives CASSLGLAIYEQYF.